The entry below describes one T cell receptor (beta chain). PCR amplification relied on 60 Vbeta primers (plus 13 Jbeta primers). This table comes from immunoSEQ multiplex PCR, and its TCRdb copy is limited to in-frame clones, with some not included. In the table there are approximately 110,000 clones, about 78% of which are singletons. This record belongs to a study of cytomegalovirus exposure and HLA in healthy donors. The V gene's germline CDR1 is SGHRS and CDR2 YFSETQ. The CDR3 sequence is 14 residues long. With 1 base removed from V and 8 bases from J, the gap between germline ends came to 13 bases.

V and J are TRBV5-1 and TRBJ2-1; perhaps TRBD1 as D (6 bases). The sequence came from a woman aged 40 to 55 in good health and CMV-seropositive. The sample taken for sequencing was PBMCs. The CDR3 DNA reads TGCGCCAGCAGCTTGACACAGGGTGTGGATGAGCAGTTCTTC. It yields the protein CASSLTQGVDEQFF. The full variable domain, rest sourced from reference TRBV5-1 and TRBJ2-1, is KAGVTQTPRYLIKTRGQQVTLSCSPISGHRSVSWYQQTPGQGLQFLFEYFSETQRNKGNFPGRFSGRQFSNSRSEMNVSTLELGDSALYLCASSLTQGVDEQFFGPGTRLTVL.